The 4 T cell receptor beta chains reported below all come from one sample, sequenced in a study of blood T cell repertoires in COVID-19. TCRdb's copy holds only in-frame clones and misses some; the assay was immunoSEQ multiplex PCR. This sample has 60,000 to 65,000 clones; 77% occur once, and the top ten carry around 32%. Material for sequencing was peripheral blood. Receptors were obtained from a human donor in a cohort sampled during active COVID-19.

This chain uses TRBV5-6 with TRBJ2-7, with D maybe TRBD2 (6 bases). This CDR3 contains 14 residues. V was shortened by 4 bases and J by 0 bases, with 11 bases between the two germline ends. Looked up from germline, CDR1 is SGHDT and CDR2 is YYEEEE. CDR3 DNA: TGTGCCAGCAGCCAGTACGGGGGCTCCTACGAGCAGTACTTC. As protein: CASSQYGGSYEQYF.

J is TRBJ1-5 and V is TRBV6-1; the D is unclear. CDR3 length equals 14 residues. V was cut by 2 bases and J by 6 bases, with 11 bases left in between. CDR1 MNHNS and CDR2 SASEGT come from the germline V gene. CDR3 DNA sequence: TGTGCCAGCAGTGAACGTGCGGGAGGTCAGCCCCAGCATTTT. Its translation: CASSERAGGQPQHF.

The chain employs TRBV4-1 and TRBJ2-1; D unresolved. Trimming cost V 3 bases and J 4 bases, with 7 bases left between them. Germline V gives CDR1 MGHRA, CDR2 YSYEKL. This CDR3 has 13 amino acids. The DNA for the CDR3 is TGCGCCAGCAGCCAGGCAGGATACAATGAGCAGTTCTTC. This encodes CASSQAGYNEQFF.

V and J are TRBV6-1 and TRBJ2-3; tentative D call: TRBD1 (5 bases). Trimming took 2 bases from V and 2 from J, leaving 11 bases between them. The CDR3 spans 15 residues. Germline lookup yields CDR1 MNHNS and CDR2 SASEGT. CDR3 coding DNA: TGTGCCAGCAGTGAAACGAGACAGATCACAGATACGCAGTATTTT. Its protein is CASSETRQITDTQYF.